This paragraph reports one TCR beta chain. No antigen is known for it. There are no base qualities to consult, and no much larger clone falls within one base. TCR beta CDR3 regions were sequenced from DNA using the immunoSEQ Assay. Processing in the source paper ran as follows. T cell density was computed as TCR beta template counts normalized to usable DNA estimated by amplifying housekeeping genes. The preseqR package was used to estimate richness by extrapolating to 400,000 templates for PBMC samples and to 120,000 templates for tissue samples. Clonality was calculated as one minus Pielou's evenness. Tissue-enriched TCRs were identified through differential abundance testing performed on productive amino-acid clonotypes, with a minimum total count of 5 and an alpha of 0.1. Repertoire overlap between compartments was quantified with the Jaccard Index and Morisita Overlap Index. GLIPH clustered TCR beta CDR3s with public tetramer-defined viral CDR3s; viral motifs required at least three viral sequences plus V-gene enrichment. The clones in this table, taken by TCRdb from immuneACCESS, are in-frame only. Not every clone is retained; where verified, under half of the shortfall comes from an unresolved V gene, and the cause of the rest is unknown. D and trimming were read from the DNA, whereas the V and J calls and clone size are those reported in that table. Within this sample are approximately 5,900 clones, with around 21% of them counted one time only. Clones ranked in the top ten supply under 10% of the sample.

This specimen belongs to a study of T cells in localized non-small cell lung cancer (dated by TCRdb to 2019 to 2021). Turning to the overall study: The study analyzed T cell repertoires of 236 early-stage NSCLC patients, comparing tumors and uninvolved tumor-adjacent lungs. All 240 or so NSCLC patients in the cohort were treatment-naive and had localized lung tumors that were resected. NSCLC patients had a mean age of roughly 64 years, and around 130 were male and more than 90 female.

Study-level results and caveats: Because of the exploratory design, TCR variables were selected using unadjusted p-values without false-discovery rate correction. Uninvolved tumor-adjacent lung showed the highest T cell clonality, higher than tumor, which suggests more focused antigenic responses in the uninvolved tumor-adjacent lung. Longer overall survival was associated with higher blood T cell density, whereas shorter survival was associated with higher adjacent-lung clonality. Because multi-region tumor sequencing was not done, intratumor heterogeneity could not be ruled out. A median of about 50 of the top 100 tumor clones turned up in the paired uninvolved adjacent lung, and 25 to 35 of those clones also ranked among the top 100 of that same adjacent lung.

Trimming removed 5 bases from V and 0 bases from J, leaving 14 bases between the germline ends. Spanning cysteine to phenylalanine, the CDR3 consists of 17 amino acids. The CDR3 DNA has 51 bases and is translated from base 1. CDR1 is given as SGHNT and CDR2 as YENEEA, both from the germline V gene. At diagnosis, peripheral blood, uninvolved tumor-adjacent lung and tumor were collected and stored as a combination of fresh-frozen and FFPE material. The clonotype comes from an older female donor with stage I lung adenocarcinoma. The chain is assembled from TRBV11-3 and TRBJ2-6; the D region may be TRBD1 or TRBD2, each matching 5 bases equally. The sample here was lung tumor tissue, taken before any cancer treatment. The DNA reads TGTGCCAGCAGCGGCGTTGGGACGGCCTCTGGGGCCAACGTCCTGACTTTC. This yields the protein CASSGVGTASGANVLTF.